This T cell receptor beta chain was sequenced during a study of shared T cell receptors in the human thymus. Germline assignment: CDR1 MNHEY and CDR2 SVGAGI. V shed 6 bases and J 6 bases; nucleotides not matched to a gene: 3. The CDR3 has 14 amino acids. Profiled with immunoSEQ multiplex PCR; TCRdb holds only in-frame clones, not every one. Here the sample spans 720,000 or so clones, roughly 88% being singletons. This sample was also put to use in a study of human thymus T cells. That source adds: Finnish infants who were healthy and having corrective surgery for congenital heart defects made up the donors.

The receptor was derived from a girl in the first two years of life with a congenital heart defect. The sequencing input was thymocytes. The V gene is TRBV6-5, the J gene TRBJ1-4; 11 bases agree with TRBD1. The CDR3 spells CASRTGQGDEKLFF. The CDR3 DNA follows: TGTGCCAGCAGGACGGGACAGGGGGATGAAAAACTGTTTTTT.